This is a list of T cell receptor beta chains from one sample in a study of identical twins. TCRdb re-called the 5' RACE reads with MiXCR, one entry per CDR3 protein. The profile shows about 100,000 distinct CDR3 sequences, just under 6% of them singletons. Input material: memory T cells sorted from blood. All receptors derive from a woman between 50 and 59 years old in good health. The CDR3 runs from the conserved cysteine through the conserved F or W. The order of the fields is V gene, CDR3 length, J gene, D gene, clone size, CDR3 protein, CDR3 DNA. D genes are given only for firm matches. Rows may omit the clone size; those that give it use once, few, many or a size class.

TRBV11-2	17	TRBJ2-1	TRBD2	many	CASSLVLGGRANNEQFF	TGTGCCAGCAGCTTAGTTTTGGGCGGGAGGGCCAACAATGAGCAGTTCTTC
TRBV11-2	11	TRBJ2-3	NA	few	CASSPRLDSHF	TGTGCCAGCAGCCCCCGGCTGGACAGTCATTTT
TRBV12-3/TRBV12-4	14	TRBJ1-4	TRBD1	many	CASSETGGGEKLFF	TGTGCCAGCAGTGAGACAGGGGGAGGTGAAAAACTGTTTTTT
TRBV7-9	15	TRBJ2-1	TRBD1	many	CASSLGGETGLKQFF	TGTGCCAGCAGCTTAGGAGGGGAGACAGGGCTAAAGCAGTTCTTC
TRBV27	15	TRBJ2-3	TRBD1	many	CASSWDRGQTDTQYF	TGTGCCAGCAGCTGGGACAGGGGTCAGACAGATACGCAGTATTTT
TRBV29-1	15	TRBJ2-7	TRBD2	many	CSVELAGGRVYEQYF	TGCAGCGTTGAACTAGCGGGAGGACGAGTCTACGAGCAGTACTTC
TRBV4-1	13	TRBJ1-1	NA	many	CASSPGRQREAFF	TGCGCCAGCAGCCCCGGTCGGCAGCGTGAAGCTTTCTTT
TRBV5-1	12	TRBJ2-1	NA	many	CASSLGPREQFF	TGCGCCAGCAGCTTGGGGCCAAGGGAGCAGTTCTTC
TRBV4-1	15	TRBJ2-2	NA	many	CASSQEGRYTGELFF	TGCGCCAGCAGCCAAGAAGGGAGGTACACCGGGGAGCTGTTTTTT
TRBV19	15	TRBJ1-5	NA	many	CASSMEGFGNQPQHF	TGTGCCAGTAGTATGGAGGGGTTCGGCAATCAGCCCCAGCATTTT
TRBV12-3/TRBV12-4	15	TRBJ2-7	TRBD2	NA	CASSLGGGLRYEQYF	TGTGCCAGCAGTTTAGGGGGGGGACTTCGGTACGAGCAGTACTTC
TRBV5-6	11	TRBJ2-1	NA	many	CASSLEIEQFF	TGTGCCAGCAGCTTGGAAATTGAGCAGTTCTTC
TRBV24-1	14	TRBJ2-2	NA	few	CVTSRDGTTGELFF	TGTGTCACAAGCCGGGACGGGACCACCGGGGAGCTGTTTTTT
TRBV20-1	14	TRBJ1-5	TRBD1	many	CSARVTGRDEAQHF	TGCAGTGCTAGAGTGACAGGGAGGGACGAGGCCCAGCATTTT
TRBV4-1	13	TRBJ2-3	NA	once	CASSQDHPDTQYF	TGCGCCAGCAGCCAAGATCACCCAGATACGCAGTATTTT
TRBV7-9	17	TRBJ2-3	TRBD1	NA	CASSLDGIGGHTDTQYF	TGTGCCAGCAGCTTAGACGGGATAGGGGGCCACACAGATACGCAGTATTTT
TRBV11-2	16	TRBJ1-6	NA	many	CASSSNRARDNSPLHF	TGTGCCAGCAGCTCCAACCGGGCCCGCGATAATTCACCCCTCCACTTT
TRBV19	15	TRBJ2-5	NA	NA	CASTGTSNLGETQYF	TGTGCCAGTACAGGGACCTCTAACTTGGGGGAGACCCAGTACTTC
TRBV11-2	15	TRBJ2-5	TRBD1	NA	CASSLGDRGLETQYF	TGTGCCAGCAGCTTGGGGGACAGGGGGTTGGAGACCCAGTACTTC
TRBV2	13	TRBJ1-5	NA	many	CASIGAVNQPQHF	TGTGCCAGCATAGGGGCAGTCAATCAGCCCCAGCATTTT
TRBV20-1	14	TRBJ1-1	TRBD1	many	CSATSGTANTEAFF	TGCAGTGCTACAAGCGGGACAGCGAACACTGAAGCTTTCTTT
TRBV9	14	TRBJ2-7	NA	many	CASSTVDGSYEQYF	TGTGCCAGCAGCACCGTTGACGGGTCCTACGAGCAGTACTTC
TRBV12-3/TRBV12-4	12	TRBJ2-1	TRBD1	many	CASSRPGGEQFF	TGTGCCAGCAGTCGACCAGGGGGTGAGCAGTTCTTC
TRBV11-1	17	TRBJ1-1	TRBD1	many	CASSNPRQGGKSTEAFF	TGTGCCAGCAGTAACCCCAGACAGGGTGGTAAGTCGACTGAAGCTTTCTTT
TRBV5-6	13	TRBJ1-1	NA	NA	CASSLALGEEAFF	TGTGCCAGCAGCTTGGCTTTAGGCGAGGAAGCTTTCTTT
TRBV12-3/TRBV12-4	12	TRBJ2-3	NA	many	CASSPSTDTQYF	TGTGCCAGCAGCCCAAGCACAGATACGCAGTATTTT
TRBV7-9	13	TRBJ1-1	TRBD1	many	CASSLGRQGEAFF	TGTGCCAGCAGCTTAGGTCGACAGGGCGAAGCTTTCTTT
TRBV5-1	18	TRBJ2-3	TRBD1	many	CASSSSNRGRSRTDTQYF	TGCGCCAGCAGCTCGAGCAACAGGGGGCGAAGTCGCACAGATACGCAGTATTTT
TRBV12-3/TRBV12-4	16	TRBJ2-7	NA	few	CASSGPRDMRPYEQYF	TGTGCCAGCAGTGGCCCCCGGGACATGAGGCCCTACGAGCAGTACTTC
TRBV6-2/TRBV6-3	12	TRBJ2-5	NA	NA	CASTDSQETQYF	TGTGCCAGCACCGACAGTCAAGAGACCCAGTACTTC
TRBV20-1	16	TRBJ2-1	TRBD2	many	CSARDMSGRVRNEQFF	TGCAGTGCTAGAGATATGAGCGGGAGGGTGAGAAATGAGCAGTTCTTC
TRBV5-5	19	TRBJ2-6	NA	few	CASSLEPWQGGPGANVLTF	TGTGCCAGCAGCTTGGAACCCTGGCAGGGAGGTCCTGGGGCCAACGTCCTGACTTTC
TRBV18	14	TRBJ2-5	NA	many	CASSLKDRQETQYF	TGTGCCAGCTCACTTAAGGACCGCCAAGAGACCCAGTACTTC
TRBV30	13	TRBJ2-3	TRBD2	many	CAGLAGDADTQYF	TGTGCCGGACTAGCGGGAGACGCAGATACGCAGTATTTT
TRBV6-1	13	TRBJ1-4	NA	few	CASSEGEGVKLFF	TGTGCCAGCAGTGAAGGGGAGGGGGTAAAACTGTTTTTT
TRBV3-1	15	TRBJ1-5	TRBD1	many	CASSQAGGLNQPQHF	TGTGCCAGCAGCCAAGCAGGGGGACTCAATCAGCCCCAGCATTTT
TRBV24-1	15	TRBJ2-1	TRBD1	many	CATSGVQGVYNEQFF	TGTGCCACCAGTGGCGTGCAGGGGGTCTACAATGAGCAGTTCTTC
TRBV6-6	16	TRBJ1-1	NA	NA	CASSYPIQGGKTEAFF	TGTGCCAGCAGTTACCCAATACAGGGAGGTAAGACTGAAGCTTTCTTT
TRBV7-7	15	TRBJ2-5	TRBD2	NA	CASSLDASGKETQYF	TGTGCCAGCAGCTTAGATGCTAGCGGGAAAGAGACCCAGTACTTC
TRBV7-9	14	TRBJ1-1	NA	many	CASSPRTAYTEAFF	TGTGCCAGCAGCCCCCGGACAGCGTACACTGAAGCTTTCTTT
TRBV12-5	14	TRBJ2-5	TRBD2	NA	CASGSSGREQTQYF	TGTGCTAGTGGCTCAAGCGGGAGAGAGCAGACCCAGTACTTC
TRBV19	13	TRBJ2-7	NA	NA	CASIDRNNDEQYF	TGTGCCAGTATAGACAGGAACAATGACGAGCAGTACTTC